The TCR beta chain described here comes from a study of cytomegalovirus exposure and HLA in healthy donors. Across the study: Sequencing of roughly 180 million T cells in an earlier analysis found roughly 120 million unique TCR beta sequences. About 85 million unique TCR sequences came from HLA-typed donors in an early release. Whole-study results and caveats: Under in vitro conditions, a few CMV-associated chains were confirmed as specific for CMV antigens.

Between the trimmed V and J ends, which lost 5 bases and 5 bases, there was a span of 10 bases. Germline CDR1 and CDR2: LNHDA and SQIVND (reference sequence). CDR3 length equals 13 residues. The PCR made use of 60 Vbeta and 13 Jbeta primers. Generated by immunoSEQ multiplex PCR, the TCRdb table keeps only in-frame clones and is missing some. This sample has 150,000 to 200,000 clones, with more than 85% found just once. This clone was counted between two and nine times. Its antigen is not identified. The specimen was PBMCs. The TCR sequence derives from a woman younger than 35 in good health and CMV-seronegative. The V and J genes are TRBV19 and TRBJ2-1; weak D call: TRBD2 (5 bases). Written as DNA, the CDR3 is TGTGCCAGTAGTGCCGACTACCACAATGAGCAGTTCTTC. Encoded protein: CASSADYHNEQFF.